The source of this T cell receptor (beta chain) is a study of blood T cell repertoires in COVID-19. Study in general: Donors in the United States, Italy and Spain gave samples during acute or convalescent COVID-19.

This CDR3 is built from 14 residues. V was clipped by 0 bases and J by 3 bases; unmatched bases: 3. Germline CDR1 reads SGHTS; CDR2 reads YDEGEE. In the original processing: Quantification of nucleated cells was approximated via reference gene primer amplification. Profiled with immunoSEQ multiplex PCR; TCRdb holds only in-frame clones, not every one. D and trimming were read from the DNA, whereas the V and J calls and clone size are those reported in that table. The table shows 200,000 or so clones, with roughly four fifths occurring only once. This clone appeared a single time. The sample was peripheral blood. The source of this sequence is a woman aged 55-75 years with acute or convalescent COVID-19. The V gene is TRBV5-8, the J gene TRBJ2-7, with TRBD1 matching 7 bases. CDR3 sequence: CASSLGQGVYEQYF. CDR3 nucleotides: TGTGCCAGCAGCTTGGGACAGGGAGTCTACGAGCAGTACTTC.